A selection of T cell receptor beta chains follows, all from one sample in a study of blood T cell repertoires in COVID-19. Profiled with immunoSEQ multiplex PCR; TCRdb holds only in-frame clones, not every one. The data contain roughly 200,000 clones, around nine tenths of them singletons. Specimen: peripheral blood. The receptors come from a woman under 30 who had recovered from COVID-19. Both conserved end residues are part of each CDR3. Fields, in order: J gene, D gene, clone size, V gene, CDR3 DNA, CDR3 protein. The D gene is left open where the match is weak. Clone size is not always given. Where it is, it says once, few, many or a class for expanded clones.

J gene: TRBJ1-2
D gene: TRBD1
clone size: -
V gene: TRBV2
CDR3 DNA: TGTGCCAGCAGTGAAGCAGTTCCCGGGACAGGTGATGGCTACACCTTC
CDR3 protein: CASSEAVPGTGDGYTF

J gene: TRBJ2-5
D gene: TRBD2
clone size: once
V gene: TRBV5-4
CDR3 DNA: TGTGCCAGCAGCTTGAGACTAGCGGGGCAAGAGACCCAGTACTTC
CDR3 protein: CASSLRLAGQETQYF

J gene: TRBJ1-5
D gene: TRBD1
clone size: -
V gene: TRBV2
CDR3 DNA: TGTGCCAGCAGTGGGGACAGGGGGTATCAGCCCCAGCATTTT
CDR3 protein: CASSGDRGYQPQHF

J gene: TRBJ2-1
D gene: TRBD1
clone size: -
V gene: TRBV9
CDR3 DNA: TGTGCCAGCAGGGGGGACAGGGAAGGGAGCCATCAGCAGTTCTTC
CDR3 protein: CASRGDREGSHQQFF

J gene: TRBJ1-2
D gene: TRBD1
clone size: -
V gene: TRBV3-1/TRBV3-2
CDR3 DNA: TGTGCCAGCAGCTCCCAGGGGGCGTATGGCTACACCTTC
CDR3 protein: CASSSQGAYGYTF

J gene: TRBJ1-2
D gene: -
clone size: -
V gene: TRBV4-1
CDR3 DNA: TGCGCCAGCAGCCAAGTGAGCCAGGGAATCGAGGGCTACACCTTC
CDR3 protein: CASSQVSQGIEGYTF

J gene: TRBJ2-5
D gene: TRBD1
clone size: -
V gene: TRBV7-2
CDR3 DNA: TGTGCCAGCAGAGAGACAGGGCTTGAGACCCAGTACTTC
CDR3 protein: CASRETGLETQYF

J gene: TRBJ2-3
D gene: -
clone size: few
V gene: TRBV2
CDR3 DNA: TGTGCCACCCAACAGGGTTGGGGCACAGATACGCAGTATTTT
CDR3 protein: CATQQGWGTDTQYF

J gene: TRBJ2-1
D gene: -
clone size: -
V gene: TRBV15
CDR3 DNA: TGTGCCACCAGCAGAGCTAGAGCCGTCCAGGGCAATGAGCAGTTCTTC
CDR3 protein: CATSRARAVQGNEQFF

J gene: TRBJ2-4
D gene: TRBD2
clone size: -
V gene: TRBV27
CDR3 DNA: TGTGCCAGCAGTTCAAGGACTAGCGGGTCAATAGCCAAAAACATTCAGTACTTC
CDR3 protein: CASSSRTSGSIAKNIQYF

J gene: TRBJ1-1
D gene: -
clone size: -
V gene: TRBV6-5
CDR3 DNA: TGTGCCAGCAGTATTGGGGCGGGGAGCGATGAAGCTTTCTTT
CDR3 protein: CASSIGAGSDEAFF

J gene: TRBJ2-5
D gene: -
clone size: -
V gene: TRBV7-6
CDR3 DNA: TGTGCCAGCAGCTTAAACTACAGGGGAGGAGAGACCCAGTACTTC
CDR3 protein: CASSLNYRGGETQYF

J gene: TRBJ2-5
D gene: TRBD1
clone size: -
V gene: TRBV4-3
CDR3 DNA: TGCGCCAGCAGTTCCCGGACAGGGCGCCAAGAGACCCAGTACTTC
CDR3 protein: CASSSRTGRQETQYF

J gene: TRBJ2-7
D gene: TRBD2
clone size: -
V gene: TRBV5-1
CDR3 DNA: TGCGCCAGCAGCCCAGGGACTAGCGGGGGCCGGACCTACGAGCAGTACTTC
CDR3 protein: CASSPGTSGGRTYEQYF

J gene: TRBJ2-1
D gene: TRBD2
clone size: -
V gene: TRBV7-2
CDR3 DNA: TGTGCCAGCAGCTTGGGCGGGGGGCGGTACAATGAGCAGTTCTTC
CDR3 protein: CASSLGGGRYNEQFF

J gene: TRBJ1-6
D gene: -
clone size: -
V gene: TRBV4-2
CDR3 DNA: TGTGCCAGCAGCCAAGTGGCGGGGGGCAAGAACTCACCCCTCCACTTT
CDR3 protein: CASSQVAGGKNSPLHF

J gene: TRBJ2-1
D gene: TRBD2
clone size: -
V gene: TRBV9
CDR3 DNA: TGTGCCAGCAGCGTAGCCCCTCGACTAGCGGGTGGGACCTACAATGAGCAGTTCTTC
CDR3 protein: CASSVAPRLAGGTYNEQFF

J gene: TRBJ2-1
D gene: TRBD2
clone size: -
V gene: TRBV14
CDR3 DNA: TGTGCCAGCAGCCTTACTAGCGGGGGGGCAAATGAGCAGTTCTTC
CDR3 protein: CASSLTSGGANEQFF

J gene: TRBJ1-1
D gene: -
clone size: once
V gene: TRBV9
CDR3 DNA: TGTGCCAGCAGCGAGCTCCGTGGGACACCACTTGAAGCTTTCTTT
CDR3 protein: CASSELRGTPLEAFF

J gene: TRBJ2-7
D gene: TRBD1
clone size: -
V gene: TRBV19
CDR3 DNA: TGTGCCAGTATGAGGACAGGGGGTGTCGAGCAGTACTTC
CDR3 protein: CASMRTGGVEQYF

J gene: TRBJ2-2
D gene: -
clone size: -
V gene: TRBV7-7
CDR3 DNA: TGTGCCAGCAGCCCGACTTCAGGGTCAGCGAGGACGACCACCGGGGAGCTGTTTTTT
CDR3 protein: CASSPTSGSARTTTGELFF

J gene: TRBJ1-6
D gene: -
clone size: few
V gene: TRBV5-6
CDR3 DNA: TGTGCCAGCAGCTTGGGTGATGACAGCTCACCCCTCCACTTT
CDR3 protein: CASSLGDDSSPLHF

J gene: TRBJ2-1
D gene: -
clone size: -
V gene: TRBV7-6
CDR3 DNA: TGTGCCAGCAGCTTAGCGGGGAGCTCCTACAATGAGCAGTTCTTC
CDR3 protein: CASSLAGSSYNEQFF

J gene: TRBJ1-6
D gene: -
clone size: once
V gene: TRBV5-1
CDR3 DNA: TGCGCCAGCAGCTTGGTGGCAGGGGATAATTCACCCCTCCACTTT
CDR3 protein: CASSLVAGDNSPLHF